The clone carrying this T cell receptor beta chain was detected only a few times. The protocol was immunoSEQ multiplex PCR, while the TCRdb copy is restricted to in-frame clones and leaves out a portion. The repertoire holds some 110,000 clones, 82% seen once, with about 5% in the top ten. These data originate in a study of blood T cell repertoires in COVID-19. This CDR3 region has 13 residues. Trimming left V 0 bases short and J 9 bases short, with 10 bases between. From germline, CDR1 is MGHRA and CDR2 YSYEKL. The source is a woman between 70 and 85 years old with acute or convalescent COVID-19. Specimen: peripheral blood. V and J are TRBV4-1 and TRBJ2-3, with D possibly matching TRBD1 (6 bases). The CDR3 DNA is TGCGCCAGCAGCCAAGACCAGGGGAAGACGCAGTATTTT. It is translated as CASSQDQGKTQYF.